The next 27 T cell receptor beta chains were all read from a single sample in a study of cytomegalovirus exposure and HLA in healthy donors. PCR was performed using 60 Vbeta and 13 Jbeta primers. Clones were read by immunoSEQ multiplex PCR, and TCRdb kept only the in-frame ones, dropping some. Its clone listing holds around 100,000 clones. The source material was PBMCs. These receptors originate from a man aged 35 to 55 in good health and CMV-seropositive.

For the CDR3, the DNA is TGTGCCAGCAGCTTATTGGCGGGGACCCCTAGTGAAAAACTGTTTTTT. This codes for CASSLLAGTPSEKLFF. This chain uses TRBV11-2 with TRBJ1-4; possibly TRBD1 for D (5 bases). Trimming took 2 bases from V and 7 from J, leaving 17 bases between them. The CDR3 has 16 amino acids. Germline loops: CDR1 SGHAT, CDR2 FQNNGV.

Concerning this clone itself: The junction departs from the called germline gene at one end, perhaps through a read error. V usage is TRBV2 and J usage is TRBJ2-7, with 10 bases matching TRBD2. The CDR3 has 15 amino acids. The germline V gene encodes CDR1 SNHLY and CDR2 FYNNEI. The CDR3 bases are TGTGCCACCTTGGGAGCTAGCGGGAGCTCCTACGAGCAGCACTTC. It translates to CATLGASGSSYEQHF.

The J gene is TRBJ1-4, the V gene TRBV28; 9 nucleotides agree with TRBD1. J gave up 5 bases and V 5 bases, and 9 bases lay outside the gene matches. Germline CDR1 reads MDHEN; CDR2 reads SYDVKM. There are 16 residues in the CDR3. CDR3 coding DNA: TGTGCCAGCAGTCCTCATATTGGACAGGGGAATGAAAAACTGTTTTTT. It codes for CASSPHIGQGNEKLFF.

J is TRBJ1-5 and V is TRBV12-5; D uncertain. The V end lost 3 bases, the J end lost 5 bases, and 11 bases lay between the germline ends. CDR1 and CDR2 from the germline V gene are LGHNT and FRNRAP. The CDR3 spans 14 residues. In DNA, the CDR3 is TGTGCTAGTGGTTTAGCCCCGTCGGATCAGCCCCAGCATTTT. Its protein product is CASGLAPSDQPQHF. The full variable domain, rest sourced from reference TRBV12-5 and TRBJ1-5, is DARVTQTPRHKVTEMGQEVTMRCQPILGHNTVFWYRQTMMQGLELLAYFRNRAPLDDSGMPKDRFSAEMPDATLATLKIQPSEPRDSAVYFCASGLAPSDQPQHFGDGTRLSIL.

The CDR3 coding sequence is TGTGCCAGCAGCTTCCGGGGGAGCTCCTACAATGAGCAGTTCTTC. This gives the protein CASSFRGSSYNEQFF. The gene calls are TRBV5-6 and TRBJ2-1; D might be TRBD2 (6 bases). V gave up 2 bases and J gave up 0 bases, with 9 bases separating them. CDR3 length: 15 amino acids. Germline lookup yields CDR1 SGHDT and CDR2 YYEEEE.

This sequence joins TRBV5-1 and TRBJ2-3; 7 bases are a match to TRBD1. Germline CDR1 reads SGHRS; CDR2 reads YFSETQ. There are 15 residues in the CDR3. Trimming removed 2 bases from V and 3 bases from J; junction bases left unmatched: 6. The CDR3 region has the DNA TGCGCCAGCAGCTTAGAGGGGGCGCGGACAGATACGCAGTATTTT. Amino acid sequence: CASSLEGARTDTQYF.

The chain employs TRBV5-5 and TRBJ1-4; D is possibly TRBD1 (6 bases). The V end lost 3 bases, the J end lost 4 bases, and 10 bases lay between the germline ends. The CDR3 is made up of 14 amino acids. Germline CDR1 is SGHKS and CDR2 is YYEKEE (reference sequence). Here the CDR3 DNA reads TGTGCCAGCAGCTCCACAGGGCTTAATGAAAAACTGTTTTTT. It encodes CASSSTGLNEKLFF.

The chain carries TRBV11-2 and TRBJ2-5; 8 positions match TRBD1. Trimming removed 5 bases from V and 5 bases from J; junction bases left unmatched: 19. This CDR3 has 18 amino acids. Germline assignment: CDR1 SGHAT and CDR2 FQNNGV. The CDR3 DNA is TGTGCCAGCAGCCCCGCGACGCGGCGGACAGGGCCTAGGGAGACCCAGTACTTC. This sequence encodes CASSPATRRTGPRETQYF.

The chain joins TRBV28 to TRBJ2-7; no clear D. The V end was cut by 4 bases, the J end by 2 bases, with 3 bases between. Germline V gene lookup returns CDR1 MDHEN and CDR2 SYDVKM. This CDR3 comprises 11 residues. The CDR3 nucleotides are TGTGCCAGCAGTTATACCTACGAGCAGTACTTC. It specifies CASSYTYEQYF.

The V gene is TRBV28, the J gene TRBJ2-7, with D perhaps TRBD1 (5 bases). Per germline, CDR1 MDHEN and CDR2 SYDVKM. The CDR3 spans 13 residues. With 0 bases removed from V and 5 bases from J, the gap between germline ends came to 8 bases. CDR3 DNA sequence: TGTGCCAGCAGTTTATGGCAGGGTCACGAGCAGTACTTC. It codes for CASSLWQGHEQYF.

The rearrangement links TRBV19 to TRBJ1-5; a weak D match, TRBD1 (6 bases). CDR3 size: 13 residues. Germline loops: CDR1 LNHDA, CDR2 SQIVND (reference sequence). Between the trimmed V and J ends, which lost 7 bases and 4 bases, there was a span of 11 bases. The CDR3 sequence is CASMGHLNQPQHF. The CDR3 nucleotides are TGTGCCAGTATGGGACACCTAAATCAGCCCCAGCATTTT.

CDR3 protein: CASSSLSAGGSYNEQFF. CDR3 in DNA: TGTGCCAGCAGCTCTCTCTCGGCGGGAGGCTCCTACAATGAGCAGTTCTTC. This chain uses TRBV5-6 with TRBJ2-1, with 8 bases lining up with TRBD2. CDR1 SGHDT and CDR2 YYEEEE come from the germline V gene. The V gene end was trimmed by 3 bases and the J gene end by 0 bases; junction bases not matched to a gene: 8. The CDR3 is 17 residues long.

The chain is built from TRBV28 and TRBJ1-2; perhaps TRBD1 as D (5 bases). Trimming pared 3 bases from V and 0 bases from J, leaving 11 bases between. The CDR3 extends over 15 amino acids. Germline V gene lookup returns CDR1 MDHEN and CDR2 SYDVKM. CDR3 loop: CASSLSGGANYGYTF. The CDR3 DNA follows: TGTGCCAGCAGTTTGTCGGGGGGAGCTAACTATGGCTACACCTTC.

The chain uses TRBV28 and TRBJ1-2; 12 bases are shared with TRBD1. The CDR3 consists of 14 residues. Germline V lookup: CDR1 MDHEN, CDR2 SYDVKM. The V and J ends lost 6 bases and 4 bases, in that order; junction bases with no gene match: 3. The chain's CDR3 is CASSGTGGAYGYTF. Written as DNA, the CDR3 is TGTGCCAGCAGCGGGACAGGGGGCGCCTATGGCTACACCTTC.

The J gene is TRBJ2-6, the V gene TRBV5-1, with TRBD1 as a possible D gene (6 bases). Trimming pared 0 bases from V and 2 bases from J, leaving 15 bases between. This CDR3 is 18 amino acids long. Germline CDR1 SGHRS, CDR2 YFSETQ. The CDR3, as DNA: TGCGCCAGCAGCTTGGAGGGCAGGGGCGCTACTGGGGCCAACGTCCTGACTTTC. Translated: CASSLEGRGATGANVLTF.

The V and J genes are TRBV29-1 and TRBJ2-7, with D uncertain. The CDR3 contains 11 residues. Trimming left V 7 bases short and J 6 bases short, with 13 bases between. Germline V lookup: CDR1 SQVTM, CDR2 ANQGSEA. The CDR3 nucleotides are TGCAGCGGCCGTAACGCGGCCGAGCAGTACTTC. Protein sequence: CSGRNAAEQYF.

V gene TRBV5-6 combines with J gene TRBJ2-7, with D uncertain. CDR3 length equals 12 residues. Germline values: CDR1 SGHDT, CDR2 YYEEEE. Trimming took 3 bases from V and 6 from J, leaving 10 bases between them. CDR3 protein: CASSSWVAEQYF. The CDR3 nucleotides read TGTGCCAGCAGCTCCTGGGTAGCCGAGCAGTACTTC.

V usage is TRBV6-1 and J usage is TRBJ2-3; D not resolved. Per germline, CDR1 MNHNS and CDR2 SASEGT. CDR3 length: 13 residues. Trimming removed 1 base from V and 7 bases from J, with 9 bases in between. The CDR3 loop is CASSEVPGYTQYF. CDR3 coding DNA: TGTGCCAGCAGTGAAGTCCCCGGGTATACGCAGTATTTT.

V gene TRBV15 combines with J gene TRBJ1-5; 9 bases match TRBD1. This CDR3 is built from 16 residues. The V gene's germline CDR1 is LNHNV and CDR2 YYDKDF (reference sequence). V shed 1 base, J shed 11 bases, and the junction held 12 bases outside the gene matches. For the CDR3, the DNA is TGTGCCACCAGCAGAGGGCCGGGACAGGGAGGCCGGGCCCAGCATTTT. This gives the protein CATSRGPGQGGRAQHF.

The chain employs TRBV7-9 and TRBJ1-4; D not certain. Per germline, CDR1 SEHNR and CDR2 FQNEAQ (reference sequence). The CDR3 extends over 16 amino acids. V was cut by 5 bases and J by 8 bases, with 21 bases left in between. CDR3 region: CASSPTIIKEGEKLFF. DNA of the CDR3: TGTGCCAGCAGCCCGACTATAATTAAGGAAGGCGAAAAACTGTTTTTT.

Notes on this clone: Other nucleotide sequences from this sample produce the same CDR3. The chain links TRBV6-5 to TRBJ1-4, with unresolved D. The CDR3 loop spans 14 amino acids. CDR1 is MNHEY, CDR2 SVGAGI, per germline. V lost 3 bases and J 5 bases, leaving 10 bases between the germline ends. The CDR3 loop reads CASSYNRRNEKLFF. The CDR3 nucleotides read TGTGCCAGCAGTTATAACAGACGGAATGAAAAACTGTTTTTT.

The chain has TRBV2 and TRBJ2-5, with D perhaps matching TRBD2 (5 bases). V shed 0 bases and J shed 2 bases, with 13 bases lying between them. Germline lookup yields CDR1 SNHLY and CDR2 FYNNEI. The CDR3 sequence is 16 residues long. CDR3 in DNA: TGTGCCAGCAGTGAAGCCCTAGGACTTTCTCAAGAGACCCAGTACTTC. Its translation: CASSEALGLSQETQYF. The whole variable domain, filled in from reference TRBV2 and TRBJ2-5, reads EPEVTQTPSHQVTQMGQEVILRCVPISNHLYFYWYRQILGQKVEFLVSFYNNEISEKSEIFDDQFSVERPDGSNFTLKIRSTKLEDSAMYFCASSEALGLSQETQYFGPGTRLLVL.

This chain connects TRBV6-1 to TRBJ1-2; D ambiguous. From germline, CDR1 is MNHNS and CDR2 SASEGT. CDR3 size: 14 residues. Trimming pared 7 bases from V and 0 bases from J, leaving 12 bases between. The CDR3 sequence: CASTLGPTNYGYTF. The CDR3 nucleotides read TGTGCCAGCACCCTGGGCCCAACTAACTATGGCTACACCTTC.

J is TRBJ2-2 and V is TRBV28; 12 positions agree with TRBD2. The germline gives CDR1 MDHEN, CDR2 SYDVKM. The CDR3 is made up of 18 amino acids. Germline trimming cut 1 base from V and 2 bases from J; bases unmatched to any gene: 5. In nucleotides, the CDR3 is TGTGCCAGCAGTTTATCCGCGGGACTAGCGGGTAACACCGGGGAGCTGTTTTTT. It translates to CASSLSAGLAGNTGELFF.

The chain links TRBV9 to TRBJ2-1, with 10 bases lining up with TRBD2. Germline-derived CDR1 and CDR2 are SGDLS and YYNGEE. Trimming took 4 bases from V and 4 from J; bases not matched to a gene: 8. This CDR3 is built from 16 residues. CDR3 amino acids: CASSFIAGGSYNEQFF. DNA of the CDR3: TGTGCCAGCAGCTTCATAGCGGGAGGATCATACAATGAGCAGTTCTTC.

The CDR3 here is CASSATGGNEQFF. The CDR3 DNA follows: TGTGCCAGCAGCGCTACAGGGGGCAATGAGCAGTTCTTC. This chain joins TRBV9 and TRBJ2-1; TRBD1 aligns across 8 bases. Losses at the gene ends were 3 bases for V and 6 bases for J; bases not matched to a gene: 2. The CDR3 runs to 13 residues. Germline loops: CDR1 SGDLS, CDR2 YYNGEE. Using reference TRBV9 and TRBJ2-1 for the parts outside the CDR3, the full variable domain is DSGVTQTPKHLITATGQRVTLRCSPRSGDLSVYWYQQSLDQGLQFLIQYYNGEERAKGNILERFSAQQFPDLHSELNLSSLELGDSALYFCASSATGGNEQFFGPGTRLTVL.

J is TRBJ2-7 and V is TRBV5-6; 8 bases align to TRBD1. V lost 4 bases to trimming and J lost 3 bases; unmatched junction nucleotides: 6. CDR1 and CDR2 (germline): SGHDT, YYEEEE. The CDR3 is made up of 14 amino acids. In nucleotides, the CDR3 is TGTGCCAGCAGCAGCTCAGGGGGCAACTACGAGCAGTACTTC. This gives the protein CASSSSGGNYEQYF.